This TCR beta chain was sequenced for a study of T cells after yellow fever vaccination. One entry per CDR3 protein results from TCRdb running MiXCR on the 5' RACE reads. Among about 340,000 distinct CDR3 sequences, more than 8.5% were seen once, and the ten largest hold around 17%. Sequencing used PBMCs, obtained on the day of the first yellow fever vaccination. The sequence was collected from a man younger than 35 who received the YFV17D yellow fever vaccine.

The CDR3 DNA sequence: TGCAGCGCCCACAGGGGGTCCTACGAGCAGTACTTC. This codes for CSAHRGSYEQYF. The chain recombines TRBV29-1 with TRBJ2-7; 8 positions agree with TRBD1. The J segment lost 1 base and the V segment lost 7 bases, leaving 3 bases of the junction unmatched. This CDR3 is 12 amino acids long. Germline V gene lookup returns CDR1 SQVTM and CDR2 ANQGSEA.